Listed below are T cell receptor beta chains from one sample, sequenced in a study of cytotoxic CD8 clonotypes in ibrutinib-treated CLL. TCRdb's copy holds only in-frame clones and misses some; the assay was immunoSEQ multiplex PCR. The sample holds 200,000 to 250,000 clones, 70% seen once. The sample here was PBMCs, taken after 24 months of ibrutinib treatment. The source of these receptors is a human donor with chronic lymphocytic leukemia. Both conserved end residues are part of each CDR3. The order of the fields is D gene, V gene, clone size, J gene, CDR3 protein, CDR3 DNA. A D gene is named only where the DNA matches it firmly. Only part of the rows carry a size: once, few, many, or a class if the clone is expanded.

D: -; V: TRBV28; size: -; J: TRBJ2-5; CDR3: CASSPKVGRAETQYF; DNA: TGTGCCAGCAGTCCCAAGGTTGGGCGGGCAGAGACCCAGTACTTC
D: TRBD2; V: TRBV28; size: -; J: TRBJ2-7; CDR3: CATSGVAGSYEQYF; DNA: TGTGCCACCTCTGGGGTAGCGGGATCCTACGAGCAGTACTTC
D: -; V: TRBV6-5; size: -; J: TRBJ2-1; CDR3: CASSGTSSSYNEQFF; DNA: TGTGCCAGCAGCGGGACATCGAGCTCCTACAATGAGCAGTTCTTC
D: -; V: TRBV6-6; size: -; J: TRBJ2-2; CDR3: CASSYSTASGELFF; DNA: TGTGCCAGCAGTTACTCGACTGCGTCCGGGGAGCTGTTTTTT
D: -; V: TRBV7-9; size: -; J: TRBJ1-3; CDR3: CASSSRRQLPGNTIYF; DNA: TGTGCCAGCAGCTCCCGGAGACAGCTCCCTGGAAACACCATATATTTT
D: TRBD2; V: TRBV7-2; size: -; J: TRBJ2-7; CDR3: CASILQASGTGEQYF; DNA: TGTGCCAGCATATTACAGGCTAGCGGGACTGGCGAGCAGTACTTC
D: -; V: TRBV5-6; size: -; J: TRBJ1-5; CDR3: CASSLGSGAGQPQHF; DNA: TGTGCCAGCAGCTTGGGATCGGGGGCGGGCCAGCCCCAGCATTTT
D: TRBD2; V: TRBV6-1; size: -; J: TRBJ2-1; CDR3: CASSEWTSGYNEQFF; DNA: TGTGCCAGCAGTGAATGGACTAGCGGTTACAATGAGCAGTTCTTC
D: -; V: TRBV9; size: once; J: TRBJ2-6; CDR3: CASSPLGVPTSGANVLTF; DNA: TGTGCCAGCAGCCCTCTAGGGGTGCCAACCTCTGGGGCCAACGTCCTGACTTTC
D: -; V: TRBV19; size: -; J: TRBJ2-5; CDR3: CASSQQSQETQYF; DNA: TGTGCCAGTAGCCAACAGTCCCAAGAGACCCAGTACTTC
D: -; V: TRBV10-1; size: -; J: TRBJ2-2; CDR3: CASSDGSNTGELFF; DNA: TGCGCCAGCAGTGACGGATCGAACACCGGGGAGCTGTTTTTT
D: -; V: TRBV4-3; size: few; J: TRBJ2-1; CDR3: CASSQLDEQFF; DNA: TGCGCCAGCAGCCAACTGGATGAGCAGTTCTTC
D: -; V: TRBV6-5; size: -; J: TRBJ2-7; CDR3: CASSYGRMAYEQYF; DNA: TGTGCCAGCAGTTACGGGCGGATGGCCTACGAGCAGTACTTC
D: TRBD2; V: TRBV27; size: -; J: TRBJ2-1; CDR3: CASSLLSGRSYNEQFF; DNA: TGTGCCAGCAGTCTCTTAAGCGGGAGATCCTACAATGAGCAGTTCTTC
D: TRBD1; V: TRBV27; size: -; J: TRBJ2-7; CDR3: CASSVGQGVYVEQYF; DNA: TGTGCCAGCAGTGTAGGACAGGGAGTGTACGTAGAGCAGTACTTC
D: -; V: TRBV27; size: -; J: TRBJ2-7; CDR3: CASSLNTGYEQYF; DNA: TGTGCCAGCAGTTTAAATACAGGGTACGAGCAGTACTTC
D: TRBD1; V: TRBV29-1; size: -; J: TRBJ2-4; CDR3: CSVVWTGGLNIQYF; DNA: TGCAGCGTTGTCTGGACAGGGGGCTTGAACATTCAGTACTTC
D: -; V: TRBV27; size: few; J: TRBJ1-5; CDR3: CASSLIGSEGQPQHF; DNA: TGTGCCAGCAGTTTAATTGGCAGCGAGGGTCAGCCCCAGCATTTT
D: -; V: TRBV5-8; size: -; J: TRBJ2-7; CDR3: CASSLGMGTYEQYF; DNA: TGTGCCAGCAGCTTGGGCATGGGGACCTACGAGCAGTACTTC
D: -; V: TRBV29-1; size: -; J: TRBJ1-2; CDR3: CSVDPDGGNYGYTF; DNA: TGCAGCGTTGACCCAGACGGGGGAAACTATGGCTACACCTTC
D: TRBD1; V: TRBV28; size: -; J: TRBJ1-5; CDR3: CASSRGQVGGNQPQHF; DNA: TGTGCCAGCAGTCGAGGACAGGTAGGGGGAAATCAGCCCCAGCATTTT
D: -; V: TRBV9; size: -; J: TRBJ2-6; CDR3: CASSDGTTGANVLTF; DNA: TGTGCCAGCAGTGACGGGACCACTGGGGCCAACGTCCTGACTTTC
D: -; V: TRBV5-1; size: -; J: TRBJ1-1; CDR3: CASSLVPNTEAFF; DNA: TGCGCCAGCAGCTTGGTACCGAACACTGAAGCTTTCTTT
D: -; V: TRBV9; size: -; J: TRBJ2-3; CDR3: CASSVRGRTDTQYF; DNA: TGTGCCAGCAGCGTACGAGGGAGAACAGATACGCAGTATTTT
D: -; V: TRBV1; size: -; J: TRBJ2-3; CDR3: CTSSQEGVAGTYTDTQYF; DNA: TGCACCAGCAGCCAAGAAGGGGTAGCGGGAACTTACACAGATACGCAGTATTTT
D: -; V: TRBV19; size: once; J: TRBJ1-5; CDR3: CASSIGYEGQPQHF; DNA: TGTGCCAGTAGTATTGGGTATGAGGGTCAGCCCCAGCATTTT
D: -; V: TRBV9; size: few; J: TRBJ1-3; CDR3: CASSLSVNTIYF; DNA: TGTGCCAGCAGCCTTAGCGTAAACACCATATATTTT
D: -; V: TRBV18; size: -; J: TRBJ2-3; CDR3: CASSRTDTQYF; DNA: TGTGCCAGCTCACGCACAGATACGCAGTATTTT
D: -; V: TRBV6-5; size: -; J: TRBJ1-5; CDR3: CASSYSGTLNQPQHF; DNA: TGTGCCAGCAGTTACTCCGGGACCCTCAATCAGCCCCAGCATTTT
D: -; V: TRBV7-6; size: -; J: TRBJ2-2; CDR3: CASSAPGSGELFF; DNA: TGTGCCAGCAGCGCCCCCGGGTCCGGGGAGCTGTTTTTT
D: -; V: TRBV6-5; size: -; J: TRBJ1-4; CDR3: CASSRTDGGREKLFF; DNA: TGTGCCAGCAGTCGTACAGATGGTGGCCGTGAAAAACTGTTTTTT
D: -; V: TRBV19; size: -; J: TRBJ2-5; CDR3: CASSIQGIQGTQYF; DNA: TGTGCCAGTAGTATACAGGGTATCCAAGGGACCCAGTACTTC
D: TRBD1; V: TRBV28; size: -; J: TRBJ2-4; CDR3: CASSLPNRGVRYF; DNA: TGTGCCAGCAGTCTTCCTAACAGGGGGGTTCGGTACTTC
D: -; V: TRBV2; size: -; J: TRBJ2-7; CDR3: CASSVNRYQGEQYF; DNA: TGTGCCAGCAGCGTGAACCGCTATCAGGGCGAGCAGTACTTC
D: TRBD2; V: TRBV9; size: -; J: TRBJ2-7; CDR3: CASSGLAGVNEQYF; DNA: TGTGCCAGCAGCGGACTAGCGGGAGTGAACGAGCAGTACTTC
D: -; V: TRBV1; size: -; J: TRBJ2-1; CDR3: CTSSQVHRVDYEQFF; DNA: TGCACCAGCAGCCAAGTCCACAGGGTGGACTATGAGCAGTTCTTC
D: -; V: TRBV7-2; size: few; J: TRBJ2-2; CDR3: CASSLAWGGTGELFF; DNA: TGTGCCAGCAGCTTAGCGTGGGGTGGGACCGGGGAGCTGTTTTTT
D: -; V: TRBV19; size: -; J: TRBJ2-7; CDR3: CASSINARTIYEQYF; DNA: TGTGCCAGTAGTATAAACGCGCGGACGATCTACGAGCAGTACTTC
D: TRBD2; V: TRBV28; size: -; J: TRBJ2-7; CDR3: CASSSGLAGGYEQYF; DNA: TGTGCCAGCAGCTCCGGACTAGCGGGAGGCTACGAGCAGTACTTC
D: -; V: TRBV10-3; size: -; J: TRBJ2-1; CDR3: CAISGLDSSSYNEQFF; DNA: TGTGCCATCAGTGGTCTGGACAGTAGCTCCTACAATGAGCAGTTCTTC
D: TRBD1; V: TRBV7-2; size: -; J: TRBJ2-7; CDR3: CASSPRTGTSYEQYF; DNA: TGTGCCAGCAGCCCGAGGACAGGGACGTCCTACGAGCAGTACTTC
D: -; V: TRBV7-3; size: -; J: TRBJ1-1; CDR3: CASSAMNTEAFF; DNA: TGTGCCAGCAGCGCAATGAACACTGAAGCTTTCTTT
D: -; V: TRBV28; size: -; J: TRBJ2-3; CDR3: CASSLEGGGDTQYF; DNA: TGTGCCAGCAGTTTAGAAGGAGGGGGAGATACGCAGTATTTT
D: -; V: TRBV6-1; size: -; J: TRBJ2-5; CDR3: CASSGEWSETQYF; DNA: TGTGCCAGCAGTGGTGAATGGTCAGAGACCCAGTACTTC
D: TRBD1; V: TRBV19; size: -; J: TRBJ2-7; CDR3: CASSITPTGEDNEQYF; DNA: TGTGCCAGTAGTATCACTCCGACAGGGGAGGACAACGAGCAGTACTTC
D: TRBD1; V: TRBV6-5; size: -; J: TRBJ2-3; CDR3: CASSWDRIERTQYF; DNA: TGTGCCAGCAGTTGGGACAGGATCGAGCGTACGCAGTATTTT
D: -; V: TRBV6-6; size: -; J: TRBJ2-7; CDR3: CASTRGYEQYF; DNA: TGTGCCAGTACGAGGGGTTACGAGCAGTACTTC